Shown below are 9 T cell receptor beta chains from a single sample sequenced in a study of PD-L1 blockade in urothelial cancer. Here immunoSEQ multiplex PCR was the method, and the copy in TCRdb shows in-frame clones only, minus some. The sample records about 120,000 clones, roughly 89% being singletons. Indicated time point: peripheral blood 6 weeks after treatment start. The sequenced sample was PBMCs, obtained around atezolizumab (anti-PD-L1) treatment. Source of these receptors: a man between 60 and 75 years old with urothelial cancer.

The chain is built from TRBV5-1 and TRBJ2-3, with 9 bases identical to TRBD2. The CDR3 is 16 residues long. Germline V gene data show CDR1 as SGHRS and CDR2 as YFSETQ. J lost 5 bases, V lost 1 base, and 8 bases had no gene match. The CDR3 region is CASSLMLAGGLDTQYF. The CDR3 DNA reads TGCGCCAGCAGCTTGATGCTGGCGGGGGGGCTAGATACGCAGTATTTT.

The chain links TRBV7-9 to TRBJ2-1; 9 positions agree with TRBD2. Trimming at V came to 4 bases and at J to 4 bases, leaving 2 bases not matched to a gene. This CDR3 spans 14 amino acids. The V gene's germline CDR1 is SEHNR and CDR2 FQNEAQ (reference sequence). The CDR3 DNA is TGTGCCAGCAGCTCTAGCGGGACTTACAATGAGCAGTTCTTC. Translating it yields CASSSSGTYNEQFF.

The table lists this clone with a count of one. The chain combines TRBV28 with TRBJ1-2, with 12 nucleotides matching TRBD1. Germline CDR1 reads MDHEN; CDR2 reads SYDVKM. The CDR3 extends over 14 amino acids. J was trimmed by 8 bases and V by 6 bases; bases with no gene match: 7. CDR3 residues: CASRGTGGLEGYTF. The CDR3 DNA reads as TGTGCCAGCAGGGGGACAGGGGGCTTGGAGGGCTACACCTTC.

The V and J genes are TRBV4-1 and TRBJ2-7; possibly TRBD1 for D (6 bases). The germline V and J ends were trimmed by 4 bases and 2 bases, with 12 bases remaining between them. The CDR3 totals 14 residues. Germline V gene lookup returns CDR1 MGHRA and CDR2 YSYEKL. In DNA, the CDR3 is TGCGCCAGCAGCCGCCAACAGGGCCCCTACGAGCAGTACTTC. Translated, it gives CASSRQQGPYEQYF.

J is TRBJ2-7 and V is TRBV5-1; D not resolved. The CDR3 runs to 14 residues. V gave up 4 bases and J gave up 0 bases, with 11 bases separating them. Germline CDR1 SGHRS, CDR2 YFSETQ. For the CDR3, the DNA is TGCGCCAGCAGCCCTACTGTGAGCTCCTACGAGCAGTACTTC. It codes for CASSPTVSSYEQYF.

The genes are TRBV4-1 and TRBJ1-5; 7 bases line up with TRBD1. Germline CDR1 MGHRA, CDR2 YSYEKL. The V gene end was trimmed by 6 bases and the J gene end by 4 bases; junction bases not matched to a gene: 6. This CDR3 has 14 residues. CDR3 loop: CASSRDSLNQPQHF. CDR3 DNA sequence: TGCGCCAGCAGTCGGGACAGCCTAAATCAGCCCCAGCATTTT.

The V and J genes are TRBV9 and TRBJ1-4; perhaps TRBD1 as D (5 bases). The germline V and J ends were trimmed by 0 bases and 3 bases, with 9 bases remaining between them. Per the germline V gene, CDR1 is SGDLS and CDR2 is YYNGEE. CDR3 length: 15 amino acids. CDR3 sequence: CASSVGGGANEKLFF. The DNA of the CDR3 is TGTGCCAGCAGCGTAGGAGGAGGGGCTAATGAAAAACTGTTTTTT. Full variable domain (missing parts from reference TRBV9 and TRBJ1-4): DSGVTQTPKHLITATGQRVTLRCSPRSGDLSVYWYQQSLDQGLQFLIQYYNGEERAKGNILERFSAQQFPDLHSELNLSSLELGDSALYFCASSVGGGANEKLFFGSGTQLSVL.

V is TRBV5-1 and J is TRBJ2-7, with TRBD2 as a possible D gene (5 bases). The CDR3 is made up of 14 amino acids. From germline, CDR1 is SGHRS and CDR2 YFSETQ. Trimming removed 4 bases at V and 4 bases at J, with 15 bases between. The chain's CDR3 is CASSRRSGGYEQYF. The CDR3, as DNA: TGCGCCAGCAGCCGCCGGAGCGGCGGGTACGAGCAGTACTTC.

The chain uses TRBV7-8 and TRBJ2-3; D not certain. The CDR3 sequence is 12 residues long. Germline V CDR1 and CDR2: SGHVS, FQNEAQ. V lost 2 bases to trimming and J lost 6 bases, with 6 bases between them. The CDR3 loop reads CASSLSVDTQYF. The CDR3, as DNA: TGTGCCAGCAGCTTAAGCGTGGATACGCAGTATTTT.